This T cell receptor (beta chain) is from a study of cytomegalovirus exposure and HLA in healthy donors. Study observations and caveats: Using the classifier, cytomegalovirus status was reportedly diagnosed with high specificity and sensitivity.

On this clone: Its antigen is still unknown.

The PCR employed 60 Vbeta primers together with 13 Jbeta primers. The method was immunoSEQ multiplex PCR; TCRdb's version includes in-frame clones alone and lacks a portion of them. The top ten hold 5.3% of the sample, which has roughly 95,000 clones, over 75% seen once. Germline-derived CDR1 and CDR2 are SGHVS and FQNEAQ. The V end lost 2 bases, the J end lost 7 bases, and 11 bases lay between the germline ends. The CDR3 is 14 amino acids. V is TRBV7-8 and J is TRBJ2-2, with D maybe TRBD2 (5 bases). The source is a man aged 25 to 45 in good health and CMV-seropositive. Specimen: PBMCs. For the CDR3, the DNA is TGTGCCAGCAGCTTAAGAGGGTTGGGCGGGGAGCTGTTTTTT. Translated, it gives CASSLRGLGGELFF.